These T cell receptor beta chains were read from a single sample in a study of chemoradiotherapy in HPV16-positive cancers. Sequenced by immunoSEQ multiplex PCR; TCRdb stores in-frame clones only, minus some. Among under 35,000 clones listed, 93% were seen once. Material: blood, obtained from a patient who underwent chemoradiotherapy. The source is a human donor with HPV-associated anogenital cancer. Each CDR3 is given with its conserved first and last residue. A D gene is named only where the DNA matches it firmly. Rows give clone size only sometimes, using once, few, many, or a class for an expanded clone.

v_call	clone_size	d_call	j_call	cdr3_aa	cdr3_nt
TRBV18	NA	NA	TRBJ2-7	CASSPAGGYHEQYF	TGTGCCAGCTCACCGGCAGGGGGGTATCACGAGCAGTACTTC
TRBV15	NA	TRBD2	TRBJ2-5	CATSTSLAGGETQYF	TGTGCCACCAGCACCTCACTAGCGGGAGGTGAGACCCAGTACTTC
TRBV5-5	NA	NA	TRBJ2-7	CASSLAYGGNAEQYF	TGTGCCAGCAGCTTGGCTTACGGGGGTAACGCCGAGCAGTACTTC
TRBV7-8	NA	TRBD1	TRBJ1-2	CASSLTLGQGGVGRPGYGYTF	TGTGCCAGCAGCTTAACGCTCGGACAGGGAGGGGTTGGGAGGCCGGGCTATGGCTACACCTTC
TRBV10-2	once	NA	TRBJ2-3	CASSGTITDTQYF	TGCGCCAGCAGTGGGACTATCACAGATACGCAGTATTTT
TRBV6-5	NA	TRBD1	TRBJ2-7	CASSPDRGSYEQYF	TGTGCCAGCAGTCCGGACAGGGGCTCCTACGAGCAGTACTTC
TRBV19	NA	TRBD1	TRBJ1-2	CASRKPGQGSGYTF	TGTGCCAGTAGAAAACCGGGACAGGGTAGTGGCTACACCTTC
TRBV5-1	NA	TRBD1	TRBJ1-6	CASSLGGRETGDNSPLHF	TGCGCCAGCAGCTTGGGCGGACGGGAGACAGGGGATAATTCACCCCTCCACTTT
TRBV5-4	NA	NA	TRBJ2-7	CASSSMGRNYEQYF	TGTGCCAGCAGCTCTATGGGACGGAACTACGAGCAGTACTTC
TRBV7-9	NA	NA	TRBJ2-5	CASSLRSGLETQYF	TGTGCCAGCAGCTTACGCTCAGGGTTAGAGACCCAGTACTTC
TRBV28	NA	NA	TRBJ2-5	CASSLGLGGPYQETQYF	TGTGCCAGCAGTCTTGGGCTGGGGGGGCCCTACCAAGAGACCCAGTACTTC
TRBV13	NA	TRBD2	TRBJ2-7	CASSLVMTSGRGRTYEQYF	TGTGCCAGCAGCTTAGTAATGACTAGCGGGAGGGGGAGGACCTACGAGCAGTACTTC
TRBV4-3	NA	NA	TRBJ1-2	CASSQDLGRNYGYTF	TGCGCCAGCAGCCAAGATTTGGGACGTAACTATGGCTACACCTTC
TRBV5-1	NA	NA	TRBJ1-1	CASSLYIGEAFF	TGCGCCAGCAGCTTATATATAGGGGAAGCTTTCTTT
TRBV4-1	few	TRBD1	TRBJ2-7	CASSLDRAYEQYF	TGCGCCAGCAGCCTAGACAGGGCATACGAGCAGTACTTC
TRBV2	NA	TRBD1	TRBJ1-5	CASSGTGYNQPQHF	TGTGCCAGCTCCGGGACAGGATACAATCAGCCCCAGCATTTT
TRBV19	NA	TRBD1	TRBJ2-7	CASSAGQGAIYEQYF	TGTGCCAGTAGTGCTGGACAGGGGGCAATCTACGAGCAGTACTTC
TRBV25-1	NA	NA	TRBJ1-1	CASSANRRLNTEAFF	TGTGCCAGCAGCGCCAACAGGAGACTGAACACTGAAGCTTTCTTT
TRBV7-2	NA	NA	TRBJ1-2	CASSFPEKNYGYTF	TGTGCCAGCAGCTTTCCCGAGAAGAACTATGGCTACACCTTC
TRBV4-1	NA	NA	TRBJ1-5	CASSQDLGQGNQPQHF	TGCGCCAGCAGCCAAGATCTTGGTCAGGGCAATCAGCCCCAGCATTTT
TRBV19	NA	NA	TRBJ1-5	CASNLRGQPQHF	TGTGCCAGTAATCTCCGGGGGCAGCCCCAGCATTTT
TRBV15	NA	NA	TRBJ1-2	CATSRGGGGYTF	TGTGCCACCAGCAGGGGAGGGGGTGGCTACACCTTC
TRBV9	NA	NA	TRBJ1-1	CASSVSSGGTEAFF	TGTGCCAGCAGCGTTTCTTCGGGAGGTACTGAAGCTTTCTTT
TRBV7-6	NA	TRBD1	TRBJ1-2	CASSTYRGPRRDYGYTF	TGTGCCAGCAGCACTTACAGGGGCCCAAGAAGAGACTATGGCTACACCTTC
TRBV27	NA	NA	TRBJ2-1	CASSPGRLNFYNEQFF	TGTGCCAGCAGCCCTGGGAGGCTAAACTTTTACAATGAGCAGTTCTTC
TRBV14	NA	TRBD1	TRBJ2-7	CASSLLTGTYEQYF	TGTGCCAGCAGCCTCCTGACAGGGACCTACGAGCAGTACTTC
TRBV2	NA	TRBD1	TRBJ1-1	CASSLGQGYTEAFF	TGTGCCAGCAGTTTGGGACAGGGCTACACTGAAGCTTTCTTT
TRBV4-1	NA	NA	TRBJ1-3	CASSQVSATSYSGNTIYF	TGCGCCAGCAGCCAAGTTTCAGCAACCTCTTACTCTGGAAACACCATATATTTT
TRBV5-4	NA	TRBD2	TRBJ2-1	CASSLRELAGLNNEQFF	TGTGCCAGCAGCCTACGGGAACTAGCGGGGCTCAACAATGAGCAGTTCTTC
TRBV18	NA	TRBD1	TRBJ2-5	CASSQGRQGQETQYF	TGTGCCAGCTCACAGGGAAGACAGGGACAAGAGACCCAGTACTTC
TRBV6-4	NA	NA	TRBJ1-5	CASSDSYFDRTVSNQPQHF	TGTGCCAGCAGTGACTCATACTTTGACAGAACCGTTAGCAATCAGCCCCAGCATTTT
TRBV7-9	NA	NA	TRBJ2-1	CASSFQDFNEQFF	TGTGCCAGCAGCTTTCAGGACTTCAACGAGCAGTTCTTC
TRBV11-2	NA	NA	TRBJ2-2	CASSPQFTGELFF	TGTGCCAGCAGCCCTCAGTTCACCGGGGAGCTGTTTTTT
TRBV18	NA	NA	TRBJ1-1	CASSLPGGGFAFF	TGTGCCAGCTCACTCCCCGGGGGGGGTTTCGCTTTCTTT
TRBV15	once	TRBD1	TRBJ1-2	CATSRATGGSNGYTF	TGTGCCACCAGCAGAGCCACAGGGGGCAGCAATGGCTACACCTTC
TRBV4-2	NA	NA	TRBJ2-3	CASSLGPGMDTQYF	TGTGCCAGCAGCCTCGGACCTGGGATGGATACGCAGTATTTT
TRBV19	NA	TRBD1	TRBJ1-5	CASSVTGGHSNQPQHF	TGTGCCAGTAGTGTGACAGGGGGCCACAGCAATCAGCCCCAGCATTTT
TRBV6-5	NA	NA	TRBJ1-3	CASSLDRTTGNTIYF	TGTGCCAGCAGTTTAGACAGGACCACTGGAAACACCATATATTTT
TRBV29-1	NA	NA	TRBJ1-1	CSVEDYTEAFF	TGCAGCGTTGAAGATTATACTGAAGCTTTCTTT
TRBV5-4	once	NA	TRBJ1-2	CASSFYRDDYTF	TGTGCCAGCAGCTTCTACAGGGACGACTACACCTTC
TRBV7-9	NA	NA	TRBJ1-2	CASSDGTQDVLYGYTF	TGTGCCAGCAGCGATGGGACCCAAGACGTCTTATATGGCTACACCTTC
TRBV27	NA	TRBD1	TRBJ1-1	CASSPGGNTEAFF	TGTGCCAGCAGTCCAGGGGGCAACACTGAAGCTTTCTTT
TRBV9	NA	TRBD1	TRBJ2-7	CASSVGDSYEQYF	TGTGCCAGCAGCGTAGGGGACAGCTACGAGCAGTACTTC
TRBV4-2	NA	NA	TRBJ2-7	CASSQRTQSSYEQYF	TGTGCCAGCAGCCAAAGGACACAGAGCTCCTACGAGCAGTACTTC
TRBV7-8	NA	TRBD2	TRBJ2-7	CASRNSGGGEQYF	TGTGCCAGCAGGAATTCCGGGGGAGGGGAGCAGTACTTC
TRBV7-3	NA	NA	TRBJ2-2	CASSLDLHAGELFF	TGTGCCAGCAGCTTAGATCTCCACGCCGGGGAGCTGTTTTTT
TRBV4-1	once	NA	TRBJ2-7	CASSQGSLTYEQYF	TGCGCCAGCAGCCAGGGCAGCCTAACCTACGAGCAGTACTTC
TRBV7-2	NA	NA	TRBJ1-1	CASSQWGTGNGEAFF	TGTGCCAGCAGCCAGTGGGGAACAGGGAACGGTGAAGCTTTCTTT
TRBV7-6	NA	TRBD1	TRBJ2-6	CASSSGTGSGANVLTF	TGTGCCAGCAGCTCCGGGACAGGGTCTGGGGCCAACGTCCTGACTTTC
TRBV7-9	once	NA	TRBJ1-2	CASSSSGGGYTF	TGTGCCAGCAGCTCGAGTGGGGGTGGCTACACCTTC
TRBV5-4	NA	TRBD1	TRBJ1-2	CASSLEQGNGYTF	TGTGCCAGCAGCTTGGAACAGGGGAACGGCTACACCTTC
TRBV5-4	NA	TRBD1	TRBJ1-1	CASSRPGTGTEAFF	TGTGCCAGCAGCCGTCCCGGGACAGGGACGGAGGCTTTCTTT
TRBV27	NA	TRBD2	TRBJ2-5	CASSRREQETQYF	TGTGCCAGCAGTAGGCGGGAGCAAGAGACCCAGTACTTC
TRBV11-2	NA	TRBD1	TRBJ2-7	CASSVQSRTGFYEQYF	TGTGCCAGCAGCGTTCAATCGAGGACAGGATTTTACGAGCAGTACTTC
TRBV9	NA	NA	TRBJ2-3	CASSVDGGPTDTQYF	TGTGCCAGCAGCGTAGACGGGGGCCCCACAGATACGCAGTATTTT
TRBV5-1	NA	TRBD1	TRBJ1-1	CASSPTTGMNTEAFF	TGCGCCAGCAGCCCTACGACAGGGATGAACACTGAAGCTTTCTTT